The 15 T cell receptor beta chains below were found in one sample sequenced in a study of shared clonotypes between healthy human individuals. Sequencing used immunoSEQ multiplex PCR; TCRdb keeps in-frame clones, though not all of them. This sample has about 1 million clones, with about 70% found just once. What was sequenced was memory CD4+ T cells sorted from blood. Subset indicated: CD45RA-negative fraction. These receptors originate from a man between 18 and 35 years old in good health.

This clone has only a few counts. The CDR3 reads CASSPAGTVSYGYTF. As DNA, the CDR3 is TGCGCCAGCAGCCCGGCCGGGACAGTAAGCTATGGCTACACCTTC. This chain connects TRBV5-1 to TRBJ1-2, with 7 bases matching TRBD1. V shed 4 bases and J 4 bases; nucleotides not matched to a gene: 10. This CDR3 has 15 amino acids. CDR1 SGHRS and CDR2 YFSETQ come from the germline V gene.

The CDR3 is CASSLDRVSFGGLGNSPLHF. In nucleotides, the CDR3 is TGTGCCAGCAGCTTAGACAGGGTGTCTTTTGGGGGATTGGGGAATTCACCCCTCCACTTT. The rearrangement joins TRBV7-4 to TRBJ1-6; D is possibly TRBD1 (6 bases). Germline CDR1 is SGHVT and CDR2 is SQSDAQ. The length of the CDR3 is 20 residues. V dropped 1 base and J dropped 7 bases, with 26 bases sitting between them.

CDR3 nucleotides: TGTGCCAGCAGCGCCGACGGACTAGCGGGGGGGCTTGAGCAGTTCTTC. Its protein product is CASSADGLAGGLEQFF. The J gene is TRBJ2-1, the V gene TRBV7-3; 15 positions match TRBD2. Germline loops: CDR1 SGHTA, CDR2 FQGTGA. The CDR3 consists of 16 residues. V gave up 5 bases and J gave up 9 bases; unmatched junction bases: 8.

V and J are TRBV10-3 and TRBJ1-6; D is possibly TRBD1 (6 bases). Germline CDR1 ENHRY, CDR2 SYGVKD. The CDR3 runs to 16 residues. V lost 10 bases and J lost 6, with 22 bases in between. CDR3 amino acids: CATVRGGDTINSPLHF. The CDR3 DNA is TGTGCCACCGTGCGAGGTGGGGACACGATTAATTCACCCCTCCACTTT.

This clone was seen just once. This specimen includes other DNA sequences encoding the same CDR3. The J gene is TRBJ2-1, the V gene TRBV9; the D gene is possibly TRBD2 (5 bases). V was pared by 5 bases and J by 0 bases, with 12 bases between. Per the germline V gene, CDR1 is SGDLS and CDR2 is YYNGEE. This CDR3 comprises 15 residues. The CDR3 loop is CASSVQGSSYNEQFF. For the CDR3, the DNA is TGTGCCAGCAGTGTACAAGGGAGCTCCTACAATGAGCAGTTCTTC.

V and J are TRBV6-5 and TRBJ2-7, with 7 bases identical to TRBD1. V lost 5 bases and J lost 2; bases outside the gene matches: 9. Germline assignment: CDR1 MNHEY and CDR2 SVGAGI. The length of the CDR3 is 15 residues. This CDR3 is CASSLAGGAPYEQYF. CDR3 DNA: TGTGCCAGCAGTCTAGCAGGGGGTGCCCCCTACGAGCAGTACTTC.

As concerns this clone: Being one base from a much bigger clone, this may be a read error. This sequence joins TRBV5-1 and TRBJ2-7, with 10 positions matching TRBD1. The CDR3 sequence is 14 residues long. The trim removed 4 bases at V and 2 bases at J, leaving 3 bases unmatched. The germline V gene has CDR1 SGHRS and CDR2 YFSETQ. CDR3 nucleotide sequence: TGCGCCAGCAGCCCCGGGACAGGGGCCTACGAGCAGTACTTC. This encodes CASSPGTGAYEQYF.

The rearrangement joins TRBV11-1 to TRBJ1-3, with D possibly matching TRBD1 (6 bases). This CDR3 is 16 amino acids long. Germline V gene sequence: CDR1 SGHAT, CDR2 FQDESV (reference sequence). The V end was cut by 5 bases, the J end by 0 bases, with 14 bases between. The CDR3 region has the DNA TGTGCCAGCAGCGTGACCGGGACAAGCTCTGGAAACACCATATATTTT. Translation gives CASSVTGTSSGNTIYF.

The table lists this clone with a few counts. The chain joins TRBV4-1 to TRBJ1-4; D is undetermined. The CDR3 totals 15 residues. V was cut by 3 bases and J by 5 bases, with 13 bases left in between. In germline, CDR1 is MGHRA, CDR2 YSYEKL. The CDR3 spells CASSQLRMGNEKLFF. In DNA form, the CDR3 reads TGCGCCAGCAGCCAGCTAAGGATGGGGAATGAAAAACTGTTTTTT.

The chain uses TRBV18 and TRBJ2-7, with D maybe TRBD2 (6 bases). V lost 0 bases and J lost 2, with 14 bases in between. The CDR3 has 16 residues. CDR1 is KGHSH and CDR2 is LQKENI in the germline V gene. Here the CDR3 reads CASSPPRGTSTYEQYF. CDR3 DNA: TGTGCCAGCTCACCACCTAGGGGAACTAGCACCTACGAGCAGTACTTC.

V and J are TRBV4-3 and TRBJ1-1, with TRBD1 identical over 9 bases. This CDR3 has 16 residues. J gave up 4 bases and V 1 base, and 7 bases lay outside the gene matches. From germline, CDR1 is LGHNA and CDR2 YSLEER. DNA of the CDR3: TGCGCCAGCAGCCAAGTTCGTGGGACAGGGCCCACTGAAGCTTTCTTT. Its translation is CASSQVRGTGPTEAFF.

On this clone itself: This may come from a read error, since a much larger clone is one base off. V and J are TRBV7-2 and TRBJ2-5, with TRBD2 matching over 7 bases. Germline CDR1 and CDR2: SGHTA and FQGNSA. This CDR3 spans 13 amino acids. The ends lost 2 bases at V and 4 bases at J; junction bases unmatched: 1. Here the CDR3 DNA reads TGTGCCAGCAGCTTAATAGCGGGAGAGACCCAGTACTTC. It codes for CASSLIAGETQYF.

This clone showed up just a few times. The chain has TRBV4-3 and TRBJ2-3, with TRBD2 as a possible D gene (6 bases). V dropped 0 bases and J dropped 1 base, with 17 bases sitting between them. Germline CDR1 reads LGHNA; CDR2 reads YSLEER. The CDR3 totals 18 residues. The CDR3 bases are TGCGCCAGCAGCCAAGATTCGTTTCAAGCTAGCGGCACAGATACGCAGTATTTT. Translated: CASSQDSFQASGTDTQYF.

The chain links TRBV11-2 to TRBJ1-1, with TRBD1 as a possible D gene (5 bases). V lost 1 base to trimming and J lost 0 bases, with 21 bases between them. CDR1 and CDR2 (germline): SGHAT, FQNNGV. The CDR3 loop spans 19 amino acids. The CDR3 spells CASSLAVVAGRKMNTEAFF. Written as DNA, the CDR3 is TGTGCCAGCAGCTTAGCAGTGGTGGCAGGGAGAAAAATGAACACTGAAGCTTTCTTT. Looking up the rest from reference TRBV11-2 and TRBJ1-1 gives the full variable domain: EAGVAQSPRYKIIEKRQSVAFWCNPISGHATLYWYQQILGQGPKLLIQFQNNGVVDDSQLPKDRFSAERLKGVDSTLKIQPAKLEDSAVYLCASSLAVVAGRKMNTEAFFGQGTRLTVV.

The chain combines TRBV30 with TRBJ1-6, with D perhaps TRBD1 (6 bases). Trimming removed 0 bases from V and 5 bases from J, with 17 bases in between. The CDR3 covers 17 residues. The germline CDR1 and CDR2 sequences are GTSNPN and SVGIG (reference sequence). CDR3: CAWSVGGGALNNSPLHF. CDR3 in DNA: TGTGCCTGGAGTGTAGGGGGGGGCGCCTTGAATAATTCACCCCTCCACTTT.